The source of this T cell receptor beta chain is a study of cytomegalovirus exposure and HLA in healthy donors. The study ran its PCR with 60 Vbeta and 13 Jbeta primers. TCRdb's table, derived via immunoSEQ multiplex PCR, lists solely in-frame clones and lacks some. Seen here are around 150,000 clones, roughly 73% observed once, and the top ten hold less than 5%. The length of the CDR3 is 15 residues. Germline V gives CDR1 LNHNV, CDR2 YYDKDF (reference sequence). Trimming cost V 5 bases and J 7 bases; bases outside gene matches: 11. Study-level points and caveats: TCR beta chains associated with HLA were, in a later analysis, more clonally expanded than equally common others.

For this clone: Its antigen is unknown.

The chain employs TRBV15 and TRBJ1-2; 9 nucleotides line up with TRBD1. This TCR came from a male donor in good health and CMV-seronegative. Material: PBMCs. CDR3 sequence: CATSPRDRESSGYTF. In DNA, the CDR3 is TGTGCCACCAGCCCCCGGGACAGGGAGAGTTCTGGCTACACCTTC.